These 27 T cell receptor beta chains came from one sample sequenced in a study of tissue T cells after allogeneic stem cell transplantation. Here immunoSEQ multiplex PCR was the method, and the copy in TCRdb shows in-frame clones only, minus some. This sample has 20,000 to 25,000 clones, with roughly two thirds found just once. Sequenced material: spleen. These receptors originate from a female BALB/c mouse in good health. As its MHC haplotype, the strain has H2-d.

Of note for this clone: Mouse names are used for the genes. The CDR3 sequence: CTCSARGSQNTLYF. Partial CDR3 DNA: TGCACCTGCAGTGCCAGAGGGAGTCAAAACACCTTGTAC. The chain uses TRBV1 and TRBJ2-4, with no clear D. The read ends 1 residue before the CDR3 terminus; that terminus is restored from the germline J gene. V was trimmed by 3 bases and J by 0 bases, leaving 7 bases between them. Germline CDR1 NSQYPW, CDR2 LRSPGD (reference sequence). The CDR3 runs 14 residues.

As for this clone: Gene names follow the mouse nomenclature. The CDR3: CASSSTPNTEVFF. The part of the CDR3 DNA that was read is TGTGCCAGCAGCTCGACACCAAACACAGAAGTCTTC. This chain connects TRBV4 to TRBJ1-1, with D unresolved. The missing CDR3 end, 1 residue past where the read stops, is filled in from the germline J gene. This CDR3 contains 13 residues. The germline V and J ends were trimmed by 4 bases and 0 bases, with 6 bases remaining between them. CDR1 is LGHDT, CDR2 YNNKQL, per germline (reference sequence).

With respect to this clone: The listed genes are named as in mouse. The CDR3 end is not reached by the read, which stops 1 residue before it; the germline J gene fills it in. The chain is built from TRBV13-2 and TRBJ1-4; D unclear. The length of the CDR3 is 14 residues. V lost 3 bases, J lost 1 base, and 7 bases lay in between. CDR1 is NNHNN and CDR2 is SYGAGS in the germline V gene (reference sequence). CDR3 DNA (partial): TGTGCCAGCGGTGTCGACAATTCCAACGAAAGATTATTT. Protein: CASGVDNSNERLF. The full-length CDR3 reads as CASGVDNSNERLFF.

With regard to this clone: Gene names are mouse gene names. Coverage ceases 1 residue before the CDR3 finishes, and the germline J gene fills in the end. The chain couples TRBV13-1 to TRBJ2-4, with 7 bases aligning to TRBD1. The V gene's germline CDR1 is NSHNY and CDR2 SYGAGN. CDR3 length: 15 residues. J was trimmed by 1 base and V by 0 bases; bases with no gene match: 2. CDR3 DNA, as far as it was read: TGTGCCAGCAGTGATGCAGGGGGAGGTCAAAACACCTTGTAC. Its translation: CASSDAGGGQNTLY. The CDR3, in full, reads CASSDAGGGQNTLYF.

Concerning this clone: Germline and genes here are mouse. The read halts 1 residue ahead of the CDR3 end, with the missing end drawn from the germline J gene. The chain couples TRBV5 to TRBJ2-5, with 8 bases aligning to TRBD2. The V segment lost 0 bases and the J segment 0 bases; nucleotides outside the gene matches: 5. CDR3 length: 17 residues. Germline V gene sequence: CDR1 LGHNA, CDR2 YNLKQL (reference sequence). CDR3 in amino acids: CASSQDPLGVNQDTQYF. Incomplete CDR3 DNA: TGTGCCAGCAGCCAAGATCCACTGGGGGTTAACCAAGACACCCAGTAC.

A word on this clone: Gene names denote mouse genes. Read coverage stops 1 residue before the CDR3 terminus; the germline J gene supplies the remainder. The rearrangement joins TRBV5 to TRBJ2-7; tentative D call: TRBD1 (6 bases). Germline CDR1 LGHNA, CDR2 YNLKQL (reference sequence). V was cut by 4 bases and J by 4 bases, with 8 bases left in between. The CDR3 has 12 amino acids. The CDR3 sequence is CASSLDRYEQYF. Partial CDR3 DNA: TGTGCCAGCAGCCTCGACAGGTATGAACAGTAC.

This clone was recorded once. Gene names refer to mouse genes. The read halts 1 residue ahead of the CDR3 end, with the missing end drawn from the germline J gene. The V call is TRBV19, the J call TRBJ1-6; D gene unclear. TRBJ1-6 is annotated as an ORF whose role is uncertain. Germline V lookup: CDR1 FNHDT, CDR2 SITEND (reference sequence). V lost 4 bases to trimming and J lost 0 bases, with 5 bases between them. This CDR3 contains 14 residues. CDR3 region: CASSLYSYNSPLYF. The part of the CDR3 DNA that was read is TGTGCCAGCAGTCTGTATTCCTATAATTCGCCCCTCTAC.

Details on this clone: Genes here carry mouse names. The CDR3 goes on 1 residue after the read ends, and that part is filled in from the germline J gene. The rearrangement joins TRBV17 to TRBJ1-1, with D possibly being TRBD1 (6 bases). The CDR3 spans 14 residues. Germline V gene lookup returns CDR1 MNHDT and CDR2 YYDKIL. V was shortened by 0 bases and J by 3 bases, with 8 bases between the two germline ends. CDR3 residues: CASSRDRGDTEVFF. The DNA read from the CDR3 is TGTGCTAGCAGTAGAGATAGGGGGGACACAGAAGTCTTC. Full variable domain (remainder filled in from reference TRBV17 and TRBJ1-1): DTTVKQNPRYKLARVGKPVNLICSQTMNHDTMYWYQKKPNQAPKLLLFYYDKILNREADTFEKFQSSRPNNSFCSLYIGSAGLEYSAMYLCASSRDRGDTEVFFGKGTRLTVV.

A word on this clone: The germline and genes are mouse ones. The read finishes 1 residue shy of the CDR3 end, and the germline J gene is used to complete it. The chain is built from TRBV13-1 and TRBJ1-2; D not certain. Deletions cut 5 bases from V and 0 bases from J, with 8 bases between. Germline V gene sequence: CDR1 NSHNY, CDR2 SYGAGN. The CDR3 totals 13 residues. The covered CDR3 bases are TGTGCCAGCAGGGACGCCGCAAACTCCGACTACACC. This translates into CASRDAANSDYT. The CDR3, in full, reads CASRDAANSDYTF.

Comment on this clone: Genes and germline are mouse. The CDR3 reads CASSITGETLYF. The sequenced part of the CDR3 DNA is TGTGCCAGCAGTATAACTGGGGAAACGCTGTAT. The chain couples TRBV19 to TRBJ2-3; D might be TRBD2 (6 bases). The read gets to within 1 residue of the CDR3 end, and the germline J gene fills in the rest. CDR1 FNHDT and CDR2 SITEND come from the germline V gene (reference sequence). Trimming took off 1 base at V and 6 bases at J, with 6 bases between the two ends. The CDR3 loop spans 12 amino acids.

This clone occurred a few times. Mouse germline and gene names are used. Read data end 1 residue before the CDR3 end; the end is taken from the germline J gene. This rearrangement joins TRBV13-1 to TRBJ2-5; 8 bases are shared with TRBD1. CDR3 length equals 12 residues. Germline lookup yields CDR1 NSHNY and CDR2 SYGAGN. V gave up 7 bases and J gave up 6 bases; unmatched junction bases: 4. Partial CDR3 DNA: TGTGCCAGCGGCAGGGGGCTGGACACCCAGTAC. It is translated as CASGRGLDTQY. From start to end, the CDR3 is CASGRGLDTQYF.

Comments on this clone: The genes and germline here are from mouse. The observed sequence ends 1 residue before the CDR3 terminus, with the missing tail filled in from the germline J gene. This specimen includes other DNA sequences encoding the same CDR3. The gene calls are TRBV13-1 and TRBJ2-7; D perhaps matches TRBD1 (6 bases). Germline V gene lookup returns CDR1 NSHNY and CDR2 SYGAGN. The CDR3 contains 12 residues. Trimming took off 0 bases at V and 5 bases at J, with 6 bases between the two ends. CDR3 bases read: TGTGCCAGCAGTGATGCAGGGGATGAACAGTAC. Amino acid sequence: CASSDAGDEQY. The CDR3, in full, reads CASSDAGDEQYF.

As for this clone: Gene names refer to mouse genes. The read terminates 1 residue ahead of where the CDR3 ends, so the germline J gene completes it. The rearrangement uses TRBV20 and TRBJ1-1; perhaps TRBD1 as D (5 bases). The germline CDR1 and CDR2 sequences are GFQATS and STVNSAI. This CDR3 region has 14 residues. V gave up 3 bases and J gave up 0 bases, with 11 bases separating them. CDR3 residues: CGASLQGANTEVFF. The CDR3 DNA, read in part, is TGTGGTGCTAGTTTGCAGGGAGCAAACACAGAAGTCTTC.

Regarding this clone: These gene names are mouse names. The CDR3 end is not reached by the read, which stops 1 residue before it; the germline J gene fills it in. The chain recombines TRBV15 with TRBJ2-5; 7 bases agree with TRBD1. CDR1 and CDR2 from the germline V gene are SGHND and FRSKSL. The CDR3 has 14 residues. Trimming cost V 2 bases and J 4 bases; bases outside gene matches: 3. CDR3 sequence reads: CASSLMGTEDTQYF. Incomplete CDR3 DNA: TGTGCCAGCAGTTTAATGGGGACAGAAGACACCCAGTAC.

For this clone: Gene and germline names: mouse. The read is 1 residue too short to cover the CDR3 end, so that end is filled in from the germline J gene. This rearrangement joins TRBV13-2 to TRBJ2-7; D uncertain. This CDR3 is 12 amino acids long. The germline V gene encodes CDR1 NNHNN and CDR2 SYGAGS (reference sequence). V lost 0 bases to trimming and J lost 4 bases, with 5 bases between them. The chain's CDR3 is CASGDGKYEQYF. The part of the CDR3 DNA that was read is TGTGCCAGCGGTGATGGCAAATATGAACAGTAC.

Note on this clone: An end of the junction differs from the germline gene, which may be a read error. Genes and germline come from the mouse. The read ends 1 residue before the CDR3 terminus; that terminus is restored from the germline J gene. This sequence joins TRBV13-1 and TRBJ1-4; 9 bases map to TRBD1. The CDR3 has 15 residues. CDR1 and CDR2 (germline): NSHNY, SYGAGN. The CDR3 sequence: CASGEPGQGHERLFF. The DNA read from the CDR3 is TGTGCCAGCGGTGAACCGGGACAGGGCCACGAAAGATTATTT. The full variable domain, rest sourced from reference TRBV13-1 and TRBJ1-4, is EAAVTQSPRNKVTVTGGNVTLSCRQTNSHNYMYWYRQDTGHGLRLIHYSYGAGNLRIGDVPDGYKATRTTQEDFFLLLELASPSQTSLYFCASGEPGQGHERLFFGHGTKLSVL.

This clone was observed a few times. Genes here carry mouse names. Sequencing ends 1 residue short of the CDR3 end; the germline J gene provides the rest. The rearrangement joins TRBV13-1 to TRBJ1-1; D not resolved. Germline V gene sequence: CDR1 NSHNY, CDR2 SYGAGN. CDR3 length: 15 residues. Trimming cost V 0 bases and J 0 bases, with 9 bases left between them. The part of the CDR3 DNA that was read is TGTGCCAGCAGTGATGGTTCAGGTCCAAACACAGAAGTCTTC. It yields the protein CASSDGSGPNTEVF. The whole CDR3 protein reads CASSDGSGPNTEVFF.

Points on this clone: Gene names denote mouse genes. The DNA ends 1 residue before the CDR3 does, and the rest of the CDR3 is filled in from the germline J gene. This chain links TRBV30 with TRBJ2-2; TRBD1 or TRBD2 may be the D gene (6 bases each). The CDR3 loop spans 15 amino acids. CDR1 SQVVS and CDR2 ANEGSEA come from the germline V gene. With 1 base removed from V and 0 bases from J, the gap between germline ends came to 9 bases. The DNA read from the CDR3 is TGTAGTTCTAGAGGGAGGGGGGCAAACACCGGGCAGCTCTAC. This sequence encodes CSSRGRGANTGQLY. The entire CDR3 reads CSSRGRGANTGQLYF.

Points on this clone: Any gene name here is a mouse gene name. The read ends 1 residue shy of where the CDR3 ends; the end is completed using the germline J gene. The same CDR3 is also encoded by other DNA sequences in this sample. The gene calls are TRBV13-1 and TRBJ2-5, with TRBD2 matching over 8 bases. Germline lookup yields CDR1 NSHNY and CDR2 SYGAGN. The CDR3 contains 14 residues. Trimming cost V 2 bases and J 6 bases; bases outside gene matches: 5. The CDR3 is CASSEGGAGDTQYF. CDR3 DNA (partial): TGTGCCAGCAGTGAGGGGGGGGCGGGGGACACCCAGTAC.

On this clone: Gene names are mouse gene names. The read comes to an end 1 residue before the CDR3 does, leaving the germline J gene to fill in the end. The chain is built from TRBV3 and TRBJ2-5, with TRBD2 as a possible D gene (6 bases). Germline V CDR1 and CDR2: SNHLY, FYNGKV (reference sequence). This CDR3 is 13 amino acids long. Between the trimmed V and J ends, which lost 5 bases and 5 bases, there was a span of 11 bases. The CDR3: CASSPTGRDTQYF. The CDR3 DNA, read in part, is TGTGCCAGCAGCCCCACTGGGAGAGACACCCAGTAC.

A note on this clone: Gene names follow the mouse nomenclature. CDR3 residues: CASGTNTEVFF. The CDR3 bases that were read are TGTGCTAGCGGGACAAACACAGAAGTCTTC. The chain is built from TRBV29 and TRBJ1-1; unclear D gene. The read comes to an end 1 residue before the CDR3 does, leaving the germline J gene to fill in the end. CDR3 length: 11 residues. Germline V gives CDR1 MSHET, CDR2 SYDVDS. The germline V and J ends were trimmed by 8 bases and 0 bases, with 4 bases remaining between them.

With respect to this clone: Gene names and germline match the mouse. The read ends 1 residue early relative to the CDR3; the germline J gene fills the gap. V gene TRBV19 combines with J gene TRBJ2-2; 10 bases are a match to TRBD2. Germline V gene sequence: CDR1 FNHDT, CDR2 SITEND (reference sequence). The CDR3 contains 16 residues. The J segment lost 1 base and the V segment lost 4 bases, leaving 4 bases of the junction unmatched. The sequenced CDR3 bases are TGTGCCAGCAGTCCCCGACTGGGGGGAAACACCGGGCAGCTCTAC. Protein sequence: CASSPRLGGNTGQLY. The whole CDR3 sequence is CASSPRLGGNTGQLYF.

As for this clone: Gene names refer to mouse genes. The CDR3 end falls 1 residue outside the read, so it is completed with the germline J gene. This chain joins TRBV13-1 and TRBJ2-3; D is unresolved. The CDR3 covers 12 residues. Trimming removed 2 bases from V and 0 bases from J, with 1 base in between. The germline gives CDR1 NSHNY, CDR2 SYGAGN. CDR3 amino acids: CASSESAETLYF. The DNA read from the CDR3 is TGTGCCAGCAGTGAAAGTGCAGAAACGCTGTAT.

The count of this clone is one. Germline and genes: mouse. The read falls 1 residue short of the CDR3 end, and the missing part is taken from the germline J gene. The J gene is TRBJ2-5, the V gene TRBV13-3; the D is unclear. Deletions cut 3 bases from V and 6 bases from J, with 5 bases between. The CDR3 extends over 11 amino acids. From germline, CDR1 is NNHDY and CDR2 SYVADS. CDR3 sequence: CASSGGDTQYF. The sequenced part of the CDR3 DNA is TGTGCCAGCAGTGGGGGTGACACCCAGTAC.

Concerning this clone itself: Gene names and germline refer to mouse. With the read ending 1 residue before the CDR3 end, the germline J gene is used to fill in that end. J is TRBJ2-7 and V is TRBV4, with TRBD2 identical over 12 bases. The V and J ends lost 5 bases and 3 bases, in that order; junction bases with no gene match: 5. The germline gives CDR1 LGHDT, CDR2 YNNKQL (reference sequence). The CDR3 loop spans 15 amino acids. The covered CDR3 bases are TGTGCCAGCAGCCCCCGGACTGGGGGGGTCTATGAACAGTAC. Its protein product is CASSPRTGGVYEQY. In full, the CDR3 is CASSPRTGGVYEQYF.

This clone was observed a single time. Genes and germline come from the mouse. The read halts 1 residue ahead of the CDR3 end, with the missing end drawn from the germline J gene. The V call is TRBV19, the J call TRBJ2-5; 8 nucleotides match TRBD1. This CDR3 has 13 residues. The germline V gene encodes CDR1 FNHDT and CDR2 SITEND (reference sequence). V lost 2 bases to trimming and J lost 4 bases; unmatched junction nucleotides: 0. Incomplete CDR3 DNA: TGTGCCAGCAGTATGACAGGGGAAGACACCCAGTAC. The encoded protein is CASSMTGEDTQY. The entire CDR3 sequence reads CASSMTGEDTQYF.

Note on this clone: These gene names are mouse names. The DNA ends 1 residue before the CDR3 does, and the rest of the CDR3 is filled in from the germline J gene. The chain carries TRBV13-3 and TRBJ2-3; TRBD1 aligns across 8 bases. This CDR3 has 13 amino acids. V trimming: 6 bases; J trimming: 2 bases; junction bases outside the gene matches: 2. Germline-derived CDR1 and CDR2 are NNHDY and SYVADS. The sequenced CDR3 bases are TGTGCCAGCACAGGGGGCCCTGCAGAAACGCTGTAT. As protein: CASTGGPAETLY. The whole CDR3 sequence is CASTGGPAETLYF.